The source of this TCR beta chain is a study of OX40 agonist ivuxolimab in advanced cancers. As for the study in general: Patients in dose escalation had liver, melanoma, kidney or head and neck cancers.

Germline CDR1 reads MNHEY; CDR2 reads SMNVEV (reference sequence). The V end was cut by 0 bases, the J end by 5 bases, with 15 bases between. This CDR3 spans 16 amino acids. The study's findings and limits: By week 6 at 0.1 to 3.0 mg/kg, blood CD4+ and CD8+ T cells had expanded clonally.

Generated by immunoSEQ multiplex PCR, the TCRdb table keeps only in-frame clones and is missing some. Of tens of thousands of clones listed, 92% are singletons. As concerns this clone: The antigen is undetermined.

The chain is built from TRBV27 and TRBJ2-3; possibly TRBD1 or TRBD2 for D (6 bases each). The material sequenced was CD4+ or CD8+ T cells sorted from blood, taken in a trial of the OX40 agonist ivuxolimab. The TCR originated in an adult with an advanced solid tumor such as melanoma, head and neck, liver or kidney cancer. The DNA for the CDR3 is TGTGCCAGCAGTTTATCGGGCGGGACAAGTAGAGATACGCAGTATTTT. Translated, it gives CASSLSGGTSRDTQYF.